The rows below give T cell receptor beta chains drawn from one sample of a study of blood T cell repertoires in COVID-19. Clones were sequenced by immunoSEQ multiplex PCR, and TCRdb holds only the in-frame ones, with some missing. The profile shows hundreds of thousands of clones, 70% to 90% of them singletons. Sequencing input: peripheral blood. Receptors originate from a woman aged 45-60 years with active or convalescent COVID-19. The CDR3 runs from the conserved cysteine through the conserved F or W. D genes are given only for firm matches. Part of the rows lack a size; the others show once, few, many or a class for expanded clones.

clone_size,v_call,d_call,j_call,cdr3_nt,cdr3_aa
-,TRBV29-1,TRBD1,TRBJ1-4,TGCAGCGTTAATAAACAGGGGGCGCCGGGTGAAAAACTGTTTTTT,CSVNKQGAPGEKLFF
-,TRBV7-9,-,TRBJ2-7,TGTGCCAGTGGGGGCTATTACTCCTACGAGCAGTACTTC,CASGGYYSYEQYF
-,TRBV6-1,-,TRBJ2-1,TGTGCCAGCAGTGAGGGGAATACCGGGGATGAGCAGTTCTTC,CASSEGNTGDEQFF
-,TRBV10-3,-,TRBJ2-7,TGTGCCATCAGCACAGGGAACTCCTACGAGCAGTACTTC,CAISTGNSYEQYF
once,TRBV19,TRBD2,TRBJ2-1,TGTGCCAGTAGTCCGACTAGCGGGGTGGGGCAGTTCTTC,CASSPTSGVGQFF
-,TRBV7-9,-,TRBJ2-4,TGTGCCAGCGCAAGGGAGTTTCTAGCCAAAAACATTCAGTACTTC,CASAREFLAKNIQYF
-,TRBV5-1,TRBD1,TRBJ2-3,TGCGCCTGCCGGGACAGGGGGTTCCCCACAGATACGCAGTATTTT,CACRDRGFPTDTQYF
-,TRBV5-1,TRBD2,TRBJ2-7,TGCGCCAGCAGCCGAAATCCTACTAGCGGGAGTTACGAGCAGTACTTC,CASSRNPTSGSYEQYF
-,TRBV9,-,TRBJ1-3,TGTGCCAGCAGCGTAGTTGGGGACAACTCTGGAAACACCATATATTTT,CASSVVGDNSGNTIYF
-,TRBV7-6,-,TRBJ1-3,TGTGCCAGCAGCCGCCCTCTGAAGGGGAAAGACTCTGGAAACACCATATATTTT,CASSRPLKGKDSGNTIYF
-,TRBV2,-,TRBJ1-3,TGTGCCAGCAGTTCACAGGGCAACTCTGGAAACACCATATATTTT,CASSSQGNSGNTIYF
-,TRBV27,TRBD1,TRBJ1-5,TGTGCCAGCAGTTTATCCGGACAGGGAGAAACTCAGCCCCAGCATTTT,CASSLSGQGETQPQHF
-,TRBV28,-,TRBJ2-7,TGTGCCAGCACCCAGGGCTTTCAACTCTACGAGCAGTACTTC,CASTQGFQLYEQYF
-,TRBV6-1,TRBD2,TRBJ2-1,TGTGCCAGCAGTGAGCAACCTAGCGGGAGCGTCTATGAGCAGTTCTTC,CASSEQPSGSVYEQFF
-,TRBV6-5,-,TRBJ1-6,TGTGCCAGCAGTTACTCGGGAGGGGTGGATTCACCCCTCCACTTT,CASSYSGGVDSPLHF
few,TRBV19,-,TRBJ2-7,TGTGCCAGTAGTCTCGACAGTGGGGCCTACGAGCAGTACTTC,CASSLDSGAYEQYF
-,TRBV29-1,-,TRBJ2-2,TGCAGCGTTGAAGATAGCGGCGCGAACACCGGGGAGCTGTTTTTT,CSVEDSGANTGELFF
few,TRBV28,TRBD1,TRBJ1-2,TGTGCCAGCAGTTCCGAACCGAACAGGGGTGCCATCTATGGCTACACCTTC,CASSSEPNRGAIYGYTF
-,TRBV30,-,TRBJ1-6,TGTGCCTGGAGGGCGGTCCCCTATAATTCACCCCTCCACTTT,CAWRAVPYNSPLHF
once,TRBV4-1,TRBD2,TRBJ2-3,TGCGCCAGCAGCCAAGATGGGGCTAGCGGGACCACAGATACGCAGTATTTT,CASSQDGASGTTDTQYF
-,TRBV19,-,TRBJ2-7,TGTGCCAGTAGTAACGCGGACGAGCAGTACTTC,CASSNADEQYF
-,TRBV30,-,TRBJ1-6,TGTGCCTGGAGCTTTAGCGCTGGAGCCCTCCACTTT,CAWSFSAGALHF
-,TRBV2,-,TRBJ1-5,TGTGCCAGCCTCCCCGGTAGGAACAGCCCCGATAGCAATCAGCCCCAGCATTTT,CASLPGRNSPDSNQPQHF
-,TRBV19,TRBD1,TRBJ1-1,TGTGCCAGTAGTATCCAGGGGGCGGGCACTGAAGCTTTCTTT,CASSIQGAGTEAFF
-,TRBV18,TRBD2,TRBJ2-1,TGTGCCAGCTCACCATCCAGCGGGAGGGGGTACAATGAGCAGTTCTTC,CASSPSSGRGYNEQFF
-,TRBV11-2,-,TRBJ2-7,TGTGCCAGCAGCTGGGGGCTTGTGGGGGACGCCGCCTACGAGCAGTACTTC,CASSWGLVGDAAYEQYF
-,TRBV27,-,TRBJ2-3,TGTGCCAGCAGTCGTGAAGCAGGGCGCACAGATACGCAGTATTTT,CASSREAGRTDTQYF
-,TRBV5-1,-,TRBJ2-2,TGCGCCAGCAGCTCTGCCGGGTTCGACACCGGGGAGCTGTTTTTT,CASSSAGFDTGELFF
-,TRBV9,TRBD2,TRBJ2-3,TGTGCCAGCAGCCCCGGAAGGACTAGCGGGAGGGCGTCAGATACGCAGTATTTT,CASSPGRTSGRASDTQYF
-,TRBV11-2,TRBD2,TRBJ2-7,TGTGCCAGCAGCTTTCTAGCGGCAAACGTCTACGAGCAGTACTTC,CASSFLAANVYEQYF
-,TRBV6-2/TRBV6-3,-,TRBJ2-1,TGTGCCAGCAGTTACTTCACTAGTTTTAATGAGCAGTTCTTC,CASSYFTSFNEQFF
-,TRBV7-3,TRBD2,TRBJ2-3,TGTGCCAGCAGGTGGACTAGCGGAGTCACAGATACGCAGTATTTT,CASRWTSGVTDTQYF
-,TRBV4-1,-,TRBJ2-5,TGCGCCAGCAGCCAAACTCGGGGGGAGACCCAGTACTTC,CASSQTRGETQYF
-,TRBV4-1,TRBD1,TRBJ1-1,TGCGCCAGCAGTACAAGACAGGGGGGGAACGAAGCTTTCTTT,CASSTRQGGNEAFF
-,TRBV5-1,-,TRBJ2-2,TGCGCCAGCAGCTTGATGGGGGGGGCCGAGACCACCGGGGAGCTGTTTTTT,CASSLMGGAETTGELFF
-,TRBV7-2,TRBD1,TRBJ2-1,TGTGCCAGCAGCTTAGGACAGGGGAGGAATGAGCAGTTCTTC,CASSLGQGRNEQFF
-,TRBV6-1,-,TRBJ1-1,TGTGCCAGCAGTGAAAGGGTCAGGGGCCTCGGCGCTCGCCTATCCAAAGCTTTCTTT,CASSERVRGLGARLSKAFF
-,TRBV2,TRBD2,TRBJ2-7,TGTGCCAGCAGTGAAGCTAGCGGGGGCTCCTACGAGCAGTACTTC,CASSEASGGSYEQYF
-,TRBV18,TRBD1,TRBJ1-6,TGTGCCAGCTCACCAAGACAGGGTAATTCACCCCTCCACTTT,CASSPRQGNSPLHF
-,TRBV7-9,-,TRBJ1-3,TGTGCCGGCCTACCAGGGCTATACTCTGGAAACACCATATATTTT,CAGLPGLYSGNTIYF
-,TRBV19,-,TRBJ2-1,TGTGCCAGTAGAAGGGGTTTGAATGAGCAGTTCTTC,CASRRGLNEQFF
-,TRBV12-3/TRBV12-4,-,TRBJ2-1,TGTGCCAGCAGTTTAATCTCGTGGGCAGGGCAGTTCTTC,CASSLISWAGQFF
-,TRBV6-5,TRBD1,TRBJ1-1,TGTGCCAGCAGGTTACAGGGGGCGTATACTGAAGCTTTCTTT,CASRLQGAYTEAFF
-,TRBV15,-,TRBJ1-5,TGTGCCACCAGCAGAGATCGTATCGCAGGGCCCCAGCATTTT,CATSRDRIAGPQHF
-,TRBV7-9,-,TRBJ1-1,TGTGCCGGCTCTTTAGGACACCTGACTCCGAACACTGAAGCTTTCTTT,CAGSLGHLTPNTEAFF
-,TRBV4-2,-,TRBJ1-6,TGTGCCAGCAGCCAAGAGACGGAGGATAATTCACCCCTCCACTTT,CASSQETEDNSPLHF
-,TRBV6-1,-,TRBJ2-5,TGTGCCAGCAGTGACCCGCCCAGGGGAGAAGAGACCCAGTACTTC,CASSDPPRGEETQYF
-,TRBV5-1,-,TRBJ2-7,TGCGCCAGCAAACAGGGTAGTCTGTACGAGCAGTACTTC,CASKQGSLYEQYF
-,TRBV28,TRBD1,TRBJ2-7,TGTGCCAGCAGCTGGACAGGGCCCTCCTACGAGCAGTACTTC,CASSWTGPSYEQYF
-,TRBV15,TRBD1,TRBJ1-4,TGTGCCACCAGCAGAGGGACAGGGGTGGAAAAACTGTTTTTT,CATSRGTGVEKLFF
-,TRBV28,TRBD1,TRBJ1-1,TGTGCCAGCAGTCTACAGGGGACCGGTGAAGCTTTCTTT,CASSLQGTGEAFF
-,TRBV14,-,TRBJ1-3,TGTGCCAGCAGCCAACGGGGAAACACCATATATTTT,CASSQRGNTIYF
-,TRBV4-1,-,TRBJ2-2,TGCGCCAGCAGCCACCAGACAGTCGCCGGGGAGCTGTTTTTT,CASSHQTVAGELFF